This is a list of T cell receptor beta chains from one sample in a study of PD-L1 blockade in urothelial cancer. The assay was immunoSEQ multiplex PCR, and TCRdb's table has in-frame clones only and misses some. The top ten clones hold around 3.5% of a sample with tens of thousands of clones, 79% of them seen once. The sequencing used PBMCs, collected around atezolizumab (anti-PD-L1) treatment. The receptors shown here come from a man between 65 and 85 years old with urothelial cancer. The CDR3 runs from the conserved cysteine through the conserved F or W. A D gene is named only where the DNA matches it firmly. A row's size may be missing; if present it is once, few, many or a size class.

TRBJ2-7	few	TRBV27	TRBD2	TGTGCCAGCAGTTGGACCGGACTAGCGTTCCCTTCCTGGTTCTACGAGCAGTACTTC	CASSWTGLAFPSWFYEQYF
TRBJ2-5	once	TRBV2	TRBD2	TGTGCCAGCAGTGCGGACGTGACTAGCGGGAGAGAGACCCAGTACTTC	CASSADVTSGRETQYF
TRBJ2-3	-	TRBV5-6	-	TGTGCCAGCAGCTTCGAGCCCTTAGCGAATACGCAGTATTTT	CASSFEPLANTQYF
TRBJ2-1	-	TRBV18	-	TGTGCCAGCTCACCGAGGGTCGTGCAGGACAATGAGCAGTTCTTC	CASSPRVVQDNEQFF
TRBJ1-2	-	TRBV4-1	TRBD1	TGCGCCAGCAGCCCCGGCCGGGACAGGGGGACTTATGGCTACACCTTC	CASSPGRDRGTYGYTF
TRBJ1-5	-	TRBV2	-	TGTGCCAGCAGTGAAGGAGTACCCCGGGGGCCCCAGCATTTT	CASSEGVPRGPQHF
TRBJ2-1	once	TRBV20-1	-	TGCAGTGCCCGAGGTGGCGATGAGCAGTTCTTC	CSARGGDEQFF
TRBJ2-7	-	TRBV6-5	-	TGTGCCAGCAGTACCCCTGGCCAGGGAACCTACGAGCAGTACTTC	CASSTPGQGTYEQYF
TRBJ2-1	once	TRBV28	-	TGTGCCAGCTGCCTGAAGGAGGGCTCCCTAGTAGCGTTCCTTTACCCCTGCGAGCAGTTCTTC	CASCLKEGSLVAFLYPCEQFF
TRBJ2-7	-	TRBV6-1	-	TGTGCCAGCAGTGAAGCGCTTTTTAGCACGGTTGAGCAGTACTTC	CASSEALFSTVEQYF
TRBJ2-5	-	TRBV11-2	TRBD1	TGTGCCAGCAGCTCGAACAGGGGGCGAGAGACCCAGTACTTC	CASSSNRGRETQYF
TRBJ2-7	few	TRBV2	-	TGTGCCAGCAGCGGACAGACCTACGAGCAGTACTTC	CASSGQTYEQYF
TRBJ2-6	-	TRBV13	TRBD1	TGTGCCAGCAGCTCCGCCTTAGGGGGCACTGGGGCCAACGTCCTGACTTTC	CASSSALGGTGANVLTF
TRBJ1-6	few	TRBV6-1	TRBD1	TGTGCCAGCAGGGGGACAGGGGAGAATTCACCCCTCCACTTT	CASRGTGENSPLHF
TRBJ1-4	-	TRBV7-2	-	TGTGCCAGCAGCCCCGCACGGAGTAATGAAAAACTGTTTTTT	CASSPARSNEKLFF
TRBJ2-3	-	TRBV5-1	-	TGCGCCAGCAGCTTGGATGGCAGGGGAAGAGATACGCAGTATTTT	CASSLDGRGRDTQYF
TRBJ1-2	-	TRBV7-2	-	TGTGCCAGCAGCTTGGAGGTGGGGGGCTACACCTTC	CASSLEVGGYTF
TRBJ1-5	-	TRBV7-9	-	TGTGCCAGCAGCTTAACAGGGACGGGGTATCAGCCCCAGCATTTT	CASSLTGTGYQPQHF
TRBJ2-5	-	TRBV5-6	-	TGTGCCAGCAGCTTGAGGGTGGGGGCAACGGAGACCCAGTACTTC	CASSLRVGATETQYF
TRBJ1-4	-	TRBV2	TRBD1	TGTGCCAGCAGCCCTCCCGGGACAGGGAATGAAAAACTGTTTTTT	CASSPPGTGNEKLFF
TRBJ2-2	-	TRBV27	TRBD1	TGTGCCAGCAAGCCCCGGGACAGGAACACCGGGGAGCTGTTTTTT	CASKPRDRNTGELFF
TRBJ1-2	-	TRBV10-3	-	TGTGCCATCAGTGAACAGGGAGGCTACACCTTC	CAISEQGGYTF
TRBJ1-2	-	TRBV28	TRBD1	TGTGCCAGCAGTCCAAGACAGGGGGCGAAGTATGGCTACACCTTC	CASSPRQGAKYGYTF
TRBJ2-1	-	TRBV6-1	-	TGTGCCAGCAGTTTCATCCATGAGCAGTTCTTC	CASSFIHEQFF
TRBJ2-3	-	TRBV27	-	TGTGCCAGCAGACTAGCACGTAGCACAGATACGCAGTATTTT	CASRLARSTDTQYF
TRBJ1-1	-	TRBV18	TRBD1	TGTGCCAGCTCACCAAGGACAGGGGTAACCGCTGAAGCTTTCTTT	CASSPRTGVTAEAFF
TRBJ1-5	-	TRBV10-3	-	TGTGCCATCAGTGAAGACAGGACAGACTATCAGCCCCAGCATTTT	CAISEDRTDYQPQHF
TRBJ2-7	-	TRBV7-2	-	TGTGCCAGCAGCTTAGACAGAAAGTCCTACGAGCAGTACTTC	CASSLDRKSYEQYF
TRBJ1-4	-	TRBV29-1	-	TGCAGCGTTGAAGAGGCGGGGGCTCGTAATGAAAAACTGTTTTTT	CSVEEAGARNEKLFF
TRBJ2-2	-	TRBV18	TRBD2	TGTGCCAGCTCTCTTCCTAGCGGGATGAACACCGGGGAGCTGTTTTTT	CASSLPSGMNTGELFF
TRBJ2-1	-	TRBV14	-	TGTGCCAGCAGCCAAGAAGGGGGGGCCTACAATGAGCAGTTCTTC	CASSQEGGAYNEQFF
TRBJ1-3	-	TRBV6-6	-	TGTGCCAGCAGTTCCCCTCTCAGAACTGGAAACACCATATATTTT	CASSSPLRTGNTIYF
TRBJ1-2	-	TRBV29-1	TRBD1	TGCAGCGCCTGGGACAGCTATGGCTACACCTTC	CSAWDSYGYTF
TRBJ2-1	-	TRBV7-3	TRBD2	TGTGCCAGCAGCTTGGAGCGGGAGAGGAGTGAGCAGTTCTTC	CASSLERERSEQFF
TRBJ2-7	once	TRBV4-2	-	TGTGCCAGCAGCCATAGGACAGCTCCCTACGAGCAGTACTTC	CASSHRTAPYEQYF